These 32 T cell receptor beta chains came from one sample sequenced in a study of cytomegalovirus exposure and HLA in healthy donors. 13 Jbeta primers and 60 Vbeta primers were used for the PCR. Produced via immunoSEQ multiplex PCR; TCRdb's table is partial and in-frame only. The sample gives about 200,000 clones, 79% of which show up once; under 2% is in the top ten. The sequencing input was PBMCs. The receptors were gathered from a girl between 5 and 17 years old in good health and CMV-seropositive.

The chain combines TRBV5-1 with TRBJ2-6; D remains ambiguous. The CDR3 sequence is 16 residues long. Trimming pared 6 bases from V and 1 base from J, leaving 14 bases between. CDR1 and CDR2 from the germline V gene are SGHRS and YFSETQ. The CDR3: CASTEQPTSGANVLTF. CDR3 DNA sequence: TGCGCCAGCACAGAACAGCCCACTTCTGGGGCCAACGTCCTGACTTTC.

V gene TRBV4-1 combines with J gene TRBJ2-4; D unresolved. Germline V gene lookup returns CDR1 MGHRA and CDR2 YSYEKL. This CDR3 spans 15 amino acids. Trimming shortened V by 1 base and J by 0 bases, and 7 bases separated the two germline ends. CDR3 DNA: TGCGCCAGCAGCCAAGTAAGCTTAGCCAAAAACATTCAGTACTTC. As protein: CASSQVSLAKNIQYF.

The CDR3 spells CASSSASGNYEQYF. The CDR3 region has the DNA TGCGCCAGCAGCTCCGCGAGCGGGAACTACGAGCAGTACTTC. V and J are TRBV5-1 and TRBJ2-7, with 7 bases aligning to TRBD2. This CDR3 comprises 14 residues. Germline V gives CDR1 SGHRS, CDR2 YFSETQ. V lost 3 bases to trimming and J lost 3 bases; unmatched junction nucleotides: 6.

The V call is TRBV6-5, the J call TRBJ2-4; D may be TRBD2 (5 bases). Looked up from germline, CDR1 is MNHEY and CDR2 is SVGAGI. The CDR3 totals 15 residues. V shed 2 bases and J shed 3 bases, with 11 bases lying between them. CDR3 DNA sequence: TGTGCCAGCAGTTACAGGAGGTTGGGCAAAAACATTCAGTACTTC. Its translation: CASSYRRLGKNIQYF.

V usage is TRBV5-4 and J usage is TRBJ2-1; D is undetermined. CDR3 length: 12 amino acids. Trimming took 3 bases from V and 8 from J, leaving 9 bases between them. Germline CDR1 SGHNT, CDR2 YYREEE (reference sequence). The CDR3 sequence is CASSSVGDEQFF. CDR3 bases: TGTGCCAGCAGCTCCGTAGGAGATGAGCAGTTCTTC.

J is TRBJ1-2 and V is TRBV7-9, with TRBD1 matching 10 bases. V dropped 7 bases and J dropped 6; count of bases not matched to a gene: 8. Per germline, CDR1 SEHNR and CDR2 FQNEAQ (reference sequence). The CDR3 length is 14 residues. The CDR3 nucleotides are TGTGCCAGCACCGCGGACAGGGGGAGAGATGGCTACACCTTC. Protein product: CASTADRGRDGYTF.

The CDR3 loop is CASSESRETQYF. CDR3 DNA sequence: TGCGCCAGCAGTGAGTCGAGAGAGACCCAGTACTTC. This chain uses TRBV10-2 with TRBJ2-5; no reliable D call. CDR1 WSHSY and CDR2 SAAADI come from the germline V gene. CDR3 length: 12 residues. Trimming took 0 bases from V and 4 from J, leaving 3 bases between them.

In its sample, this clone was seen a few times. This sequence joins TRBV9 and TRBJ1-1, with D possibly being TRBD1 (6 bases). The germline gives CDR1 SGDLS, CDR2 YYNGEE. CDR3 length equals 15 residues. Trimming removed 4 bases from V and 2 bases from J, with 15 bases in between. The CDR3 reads CASSPSGQLNTEAFF. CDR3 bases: TGTGCCAGCAGCCCAAGCGGACAGTTAAACACTGAAGCTTTCTTT.

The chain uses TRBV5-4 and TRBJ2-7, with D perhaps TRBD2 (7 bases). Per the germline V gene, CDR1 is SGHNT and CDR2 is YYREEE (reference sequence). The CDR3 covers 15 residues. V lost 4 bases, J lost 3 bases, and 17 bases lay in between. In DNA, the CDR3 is TGTGCCAGCAGCCCCGGTTGGGGGGGCAACTACGAGCAGTACTTC. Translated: CASSPGWGGNYEQYF.

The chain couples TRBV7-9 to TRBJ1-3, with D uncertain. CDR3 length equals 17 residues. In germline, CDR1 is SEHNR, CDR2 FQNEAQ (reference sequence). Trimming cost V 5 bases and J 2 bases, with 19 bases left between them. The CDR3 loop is CASSPTPTGMAGNTIYF. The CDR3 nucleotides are TGTGCCAGCAGCCCAACCCCGACGGGAATGGCTGGAAACACCATATATTTT.

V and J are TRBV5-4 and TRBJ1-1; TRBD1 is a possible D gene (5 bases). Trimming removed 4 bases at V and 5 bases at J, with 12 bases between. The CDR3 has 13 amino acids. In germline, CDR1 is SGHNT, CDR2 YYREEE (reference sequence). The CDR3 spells CASSPGRSTEAFF. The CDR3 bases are TGTGCCAGCAGCCCAGGGAGGAGTACTGAAGCTTTCTTT. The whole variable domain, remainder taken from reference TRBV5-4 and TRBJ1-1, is ETGVTQSPTHLIKTRGQQVTLRCSSQSGHNTVSWYQQALGQGPQFIFQYYREEENGRGNFPPRFSGLQFPNYSSELNVNALELDDSALYLCASSPGRSTEAFFGQGTRLTVV.

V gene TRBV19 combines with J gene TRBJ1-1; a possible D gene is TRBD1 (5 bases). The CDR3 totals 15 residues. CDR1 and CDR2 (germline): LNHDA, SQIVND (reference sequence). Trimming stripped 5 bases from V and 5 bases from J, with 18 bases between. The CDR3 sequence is CASSGRDLGRTEAFF. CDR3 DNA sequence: TGTGCCAGTAGTGGCCGGGACCTCGGGAGGACTGAAGCTTTCTTT.

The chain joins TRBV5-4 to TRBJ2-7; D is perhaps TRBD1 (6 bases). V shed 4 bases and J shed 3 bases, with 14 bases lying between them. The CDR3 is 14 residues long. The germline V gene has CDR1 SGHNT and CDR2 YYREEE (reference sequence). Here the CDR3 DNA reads TGTGCCAGCAGCCCAGGGACATCACTCTACGAGCAGTACTTC. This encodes CASSPGTSLYEQYF.

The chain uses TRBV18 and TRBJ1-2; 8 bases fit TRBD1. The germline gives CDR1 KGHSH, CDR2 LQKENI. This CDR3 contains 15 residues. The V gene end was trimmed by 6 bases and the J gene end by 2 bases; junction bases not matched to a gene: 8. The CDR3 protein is CASSLDRVFNYGYTF. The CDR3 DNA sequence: TGTGCCAGCTCTCTGGACAGGGTGTTCAACTATGGCTACACCTTC.

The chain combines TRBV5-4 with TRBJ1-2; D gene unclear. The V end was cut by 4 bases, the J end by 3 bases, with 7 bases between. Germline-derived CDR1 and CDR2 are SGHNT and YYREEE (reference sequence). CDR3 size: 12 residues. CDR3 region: CASSGQYYGYTF. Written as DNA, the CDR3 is TGTGCCAGCAGCGGCCAGTACTATGGCTACACCTTC.

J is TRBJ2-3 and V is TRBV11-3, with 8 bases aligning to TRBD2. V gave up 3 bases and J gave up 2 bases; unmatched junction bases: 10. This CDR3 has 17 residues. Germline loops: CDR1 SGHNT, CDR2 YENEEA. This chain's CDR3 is CASSFRGGDAPTDTQYF. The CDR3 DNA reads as TGTGCCAGCAGCTTTCGGGGGGGGGACGCCCCCACAGATACGCAGTATTTT.

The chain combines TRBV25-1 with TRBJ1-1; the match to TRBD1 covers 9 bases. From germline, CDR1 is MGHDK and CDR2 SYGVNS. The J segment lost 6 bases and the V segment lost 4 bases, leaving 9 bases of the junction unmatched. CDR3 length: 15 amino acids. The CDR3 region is CASSATGGAGSEAFF. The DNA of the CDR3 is TGTGCCAGCAGTGCTACAGGGGGCGCAGGTTCTGAAGCTTTCTTT.

CDR3 residues: CASSQEPMDRDYGYTF. DNA for the CDR3: TGCGCCAGCAGCCAAGAACCAATGGACAGGGACTATGGCTACACCTTC. V usage is TRBV4-3 and J usage is TRBJ1-2; 8 bases align to TRBD1. The CDR3 is 16 amino acids. The germline V gene has CDR1 LGHNA and CDR2 YSLEER. V was pared by 0 bases and J by 3 bases, with 6 bases of the junction left unmatched.

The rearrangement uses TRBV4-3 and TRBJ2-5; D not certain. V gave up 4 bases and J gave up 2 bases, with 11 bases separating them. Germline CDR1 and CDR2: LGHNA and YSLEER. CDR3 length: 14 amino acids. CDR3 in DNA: TGCGCCAGCAGCCTGAGCAGACATCAAGAGACCCAGTACTTC. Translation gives CASSLSRHQETQYF.

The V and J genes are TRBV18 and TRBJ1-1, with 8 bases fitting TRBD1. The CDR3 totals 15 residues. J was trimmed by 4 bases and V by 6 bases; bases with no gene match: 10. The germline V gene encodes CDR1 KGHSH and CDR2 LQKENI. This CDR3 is CASSLQGASGTEAFF. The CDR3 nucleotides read TGTGCCAGCTCCCTCCAGGGGGCGAGTGGCACTGAAGCTTTCTTT.

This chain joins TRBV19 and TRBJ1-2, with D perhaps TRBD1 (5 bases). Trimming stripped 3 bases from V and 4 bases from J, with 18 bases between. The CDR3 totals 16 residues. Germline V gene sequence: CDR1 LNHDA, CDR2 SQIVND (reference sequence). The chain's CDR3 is CASSMLGGGMSYGYTF. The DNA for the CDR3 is TGTGCCAGTAGTATGCTCGGCGGGGGAATGAGCTATGGCTACACCTTC.

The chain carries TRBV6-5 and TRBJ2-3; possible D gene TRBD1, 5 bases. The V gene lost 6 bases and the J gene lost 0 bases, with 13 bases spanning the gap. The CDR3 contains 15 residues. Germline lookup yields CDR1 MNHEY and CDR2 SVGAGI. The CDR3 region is CASRPLDSSTDTQYF. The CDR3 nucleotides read TGTGCCAGCAGACCCCTCGACAGCAGCACAGATACGCAGTATTTT.

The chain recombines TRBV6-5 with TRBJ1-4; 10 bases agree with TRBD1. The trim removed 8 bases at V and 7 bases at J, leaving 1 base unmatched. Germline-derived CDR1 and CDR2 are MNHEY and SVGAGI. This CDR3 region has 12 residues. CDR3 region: CASGDRGEKLFF. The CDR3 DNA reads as TGTGCCAGCGGGGACAGGGGTGAAAAACTGTTTTTT.

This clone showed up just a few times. As DNA, the CDR3 is TGTGCCAGCAGTTACCAGGGGTACGAGCAGTACTTC. The encoded protein is CASSYQGYEQYF. The chain carries TRBV6-5 and TRBJ2-7; D possibly corresponds to TRBD1 (6 bases). The length of the CDR3 is 12 residues. V was shortened by 2 bases and J by 4 bases, with 6 bases between the two germline ends. In germline, CDR1 is MNHEY, CDR2 SVGAGI.

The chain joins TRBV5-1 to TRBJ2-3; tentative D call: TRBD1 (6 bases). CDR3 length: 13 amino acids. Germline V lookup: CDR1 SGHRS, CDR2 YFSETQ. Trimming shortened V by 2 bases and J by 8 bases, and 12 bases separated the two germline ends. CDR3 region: CASSLQGRVTQYF. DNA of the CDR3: TGCGCCAGCAGCTTACAGGGCCGGGTTACGCAGTATTTT. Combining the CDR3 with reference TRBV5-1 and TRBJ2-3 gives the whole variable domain KAGVTQTPRYLIKTRGQQVTLSCSPISGHRSVSWYQQTPGQGLQFLFEYFSETQRNKGNFPGRFSGRQFSNSRSEMNVSTLELGDSALYLCASSLQGRVTQYFGPGTRLTVL.

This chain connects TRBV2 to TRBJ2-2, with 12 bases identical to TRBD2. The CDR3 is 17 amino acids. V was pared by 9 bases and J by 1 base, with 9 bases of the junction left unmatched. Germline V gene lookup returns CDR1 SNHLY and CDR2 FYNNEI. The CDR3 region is CARTRLAGAWNTGELFF. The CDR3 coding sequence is TGTGCCAGGACGAGACTAGCGGGGGCCTGGAACACCGGGGAGCTGTTTTTT.

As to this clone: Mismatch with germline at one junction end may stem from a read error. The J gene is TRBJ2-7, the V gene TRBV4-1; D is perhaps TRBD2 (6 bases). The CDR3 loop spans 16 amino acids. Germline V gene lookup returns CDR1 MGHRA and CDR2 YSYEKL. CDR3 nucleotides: TGCGCCAGCATCCAAGATGGGAGGACATTCTCCTACGAGCAGTACTTC. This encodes CASIQDGRTFSYEQYF.

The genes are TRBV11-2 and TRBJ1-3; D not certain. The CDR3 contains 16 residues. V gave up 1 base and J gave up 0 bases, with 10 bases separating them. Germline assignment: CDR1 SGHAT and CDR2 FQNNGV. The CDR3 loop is CASSLGTYSSGNTIYF. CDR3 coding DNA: TGTGCCAGCAGCTTAGGGACTTATAGCTCTGGAAACACCATATATTTT.

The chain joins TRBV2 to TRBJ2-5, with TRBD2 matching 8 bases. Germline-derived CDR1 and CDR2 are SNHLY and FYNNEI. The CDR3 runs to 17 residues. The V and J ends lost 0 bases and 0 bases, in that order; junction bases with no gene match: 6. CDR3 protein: CASSEALLGRDQETQYF. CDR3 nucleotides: TGTGCCAGCAGTGAAGCGCTTCTCGGGAGGGACCAAGAGACCCAGTACTTC.

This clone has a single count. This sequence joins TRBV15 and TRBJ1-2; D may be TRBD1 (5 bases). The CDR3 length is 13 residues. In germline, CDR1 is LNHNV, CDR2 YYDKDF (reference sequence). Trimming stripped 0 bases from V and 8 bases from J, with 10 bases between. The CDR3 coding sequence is TGTGCCACCAGCAGAGATACAGGATGGGGCTACACCTTC. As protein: CATSRDTGWGYTF.

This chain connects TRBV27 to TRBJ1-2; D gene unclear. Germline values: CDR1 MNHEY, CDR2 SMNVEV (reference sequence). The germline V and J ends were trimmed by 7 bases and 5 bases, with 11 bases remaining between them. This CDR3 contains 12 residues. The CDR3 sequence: CASMNSRYGYTF. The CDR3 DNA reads TGTGCCAGCATGAACTCTCGGTATGGCTACACCTTC.

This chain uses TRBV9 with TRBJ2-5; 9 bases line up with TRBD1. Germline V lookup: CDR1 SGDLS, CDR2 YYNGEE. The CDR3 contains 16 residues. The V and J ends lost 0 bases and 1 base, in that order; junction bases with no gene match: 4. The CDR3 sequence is CASSVVGTGFQETQYF. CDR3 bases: TGTGCCAGCAGCGTAGTTGGGACAGGGTTCCAAGAGACCCAGTACTTC.